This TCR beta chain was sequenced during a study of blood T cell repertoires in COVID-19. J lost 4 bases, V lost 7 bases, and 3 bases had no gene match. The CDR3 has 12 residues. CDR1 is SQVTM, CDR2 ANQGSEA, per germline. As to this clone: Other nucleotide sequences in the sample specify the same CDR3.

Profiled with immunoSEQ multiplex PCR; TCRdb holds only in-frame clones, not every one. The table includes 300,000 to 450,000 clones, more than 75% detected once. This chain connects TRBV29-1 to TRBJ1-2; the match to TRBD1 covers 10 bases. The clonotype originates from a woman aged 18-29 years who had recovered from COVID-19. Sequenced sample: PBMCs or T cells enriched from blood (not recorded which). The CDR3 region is CSADRGGYGYTF. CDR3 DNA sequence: TGCAGCGCGGACAGGGGGGGCTATGGCTACACCTTC.